This T cell receptor (beta chain) was retrieved from a study of early T cells in non-severe SARS-CoV-2 infection. Background on the study: Whole-blood bulk RNA, unsorted, was sequenced, and chains were unpaired.

Unique molecular identifier tags were affixed to discrete cDNA molecules. TCRdb ran MiXCR on the 5' RACE reads and lists one entry per CDR3 protein. Of roughly 54,000 distinct CDR3 sequences listed, less than 9.5% are singletons. Germline values: CDR1 SGHTA, CDR2 FQGNSA. With V trimmed by 5 bases and J by 0 bases, 4 bases remained unmatched. The CDR3 is 14 amino acids. This clonotype was counted a single time. V and J are TRBV7-2 and TRBJ2-7, with 7 bases fitting TRBD1. The sequencing used whole blood, collected at baseline. The sequence derives from an adult who was a healthcare worker with PCR-confirmed SARS-CoV-2 infection or an uninfected control (not recorded which). Here the CDR3 DNA reads TGTGCCAGCAGCCGGGACAGCGACTCCTACGAGCAGTACTTC. The encoded protein is CASSRDSDSYEQYF.